These 8 T cell receptor beta chains share one sample of origin, sequenced in a study of blood T cell repertoires in COVID-19. TCRdb's copy holds only in-frame clones and misses some; the assay was immunoSEQ multiplex PCR. The data show 230,000 or so clones, roughly 84% seen once. The sample was peripheral blood. Receptors originate from a man between 40 and 49 years old who had recovered from COVID-19.

The rearrangement joins TRBV18 to TRBJ1-2; TRBD1 might be the D (5 bases). The germline V gene has CDR1 KGHSH and CDR2 LQKENI. CDR3 size: 12 residues. V was cut by 5 bases and J by 4 bases, with 8 bases left in between. Written as DNA, the CDR3 is TGTGCCAGCTCAAGACAGCTCTATGGCTACACCTTC. It specifies CASSRQLYGYTF.

This clone came up a few times. The rearrangement joins TRBV11-3 to TRBJ2-7; 7 nucleotides align to TRBD2. The CDR3 length is 15 residues. The V segment lost 5 bases and the J segment 5 bases; nucleotides outside the gene matches: 12. The germline V gene has CDR1 SGHNT and CDR2 YENEEA. DNA of the CDR3: TGTGCCAGCAGCCCCCCGGGGGGTGTAGGGGACGAGCAGTACTTC. Amino acids: CASSPPGGVGDEQYF. The variable domain in full, with the rest retrieved from reference TRBV11-3 and TRBJ2-7, is EAGVVQSPRYKIIEKKQPVAFWCNPISGHNTLYWYLQNLGQGPELLIRYENEEAVDDSQLPKDRFSAERLKGVDSTLKIQPAELGDSAVYLCASSPPGGVGDEQYFGPGTRLTVT.

This clone was counted once. The V call is TRBV6-2 or TRBV6-3, the J call TRBJ1-5; TRBD1 matches at 7 bases. CDR1 and CDR2 (germline): MNHEY, SVGEGT. The CDR3 is made up of 14 amino acids. The V segment lost 3 bases and the J segment 5 bases; nucleotides outside the gene matches: 4. CDR3 residues: CASSYLDRDQPQHF. CDR3 sequence (DNA): TGTGCCAGCAGTTATTTAGACAGGGATCAGCCCCAGCATTTT.

In its sample, this clone was seen a few times. V gene TRBV4-3 combines with J gene TRBJ2-5, with unresolved D. Germline V gives CDR1 LGHNA, CDR2 YSLEER. V gave up 0 bases and J gave up 3 bases, with 14 bases separating them. The CDR3 totals 16 residues. The CDR3 DNA reads as TGCGCCAGCAGCCAAGATCTGGATATGGCGGAAGAGACCCAGTACTTC. As protein: CASSQDLDMAEETQYF.

J is TRBJ1-5 and V is TRBV12-3 or TRBV12-4; the match to TRBD1 covers 9 bases. The V segment lost 7 bases and the J segment 4 bases; nucleotides outside the gene matches: 2. The CDR3 has 13 residues. This CDR3 reads CASKGQGNQPQHF. CDR3 DNA sequence: TGTGCCAGCAAGGGACAGGGAAATCAGCCCCAGCATTTT.

This clone appeared a few times. The chain is built from TRBV29-1 and TRBJ1-1; a weak D match, TRBD1 (6 bases). Trimming stripped 0 bases from V and 0 bases from J, with 14 bases between. The CDR3 is 16 amino acids. Germline V gene data show CDR1 as SQVTM and CDR2 as ANQGSEA. CDR3 nucleotides: TGCAGCGTTGAAGACCGAGGGGGGGGCCTGAACACTGAAGCTTTCTTT. It yields the protein CSVEDRGGGLNTEAFF.

The V call is TRBV6-5, the J call TRBJ1-1; 7 bases are a match to TRBD1. Trimming cost V 8 bases and J 3 bases; bases outside gene matches: 6. Germline CDR1 reads MNHEY; CDR2 reads SVGAGI. This CDR3 spans 13 amino acids. The CDR3 DNA is TGTGCCAGCTTACGACAGGGCTACACTGAAGCTTTCTTT. Protein product: CASLRQGYTEAFF.

Concerning this clone: The junction and the germline gene differ at one end; a read error may be behind it. The V gene is TRBV7-7, the J gene TRBJ2-7; 7 positions agree with TRBD2. The CDR3 consists of 14 residues. Germline CDR1 is SSHAT and CDR2 is FNYEAQ (reference sequence). The CDR3 DNA reads as TGTGCTAGCAGCTTGGGAGGGGAGAGCTACGAGCAGTACTTC. As protein: CASSLGGESYEQYF.